Reported below is one TCR beta chain. What it recognizes is unknown. These data belong to a study of a mutant IDH1 vaccine in newly diagnosed glioma. Documented time point: week 35, safety follow-up. With topical imiquimod, each dose of the vaccine consisted of 300 ug of mutant IDH1 20-mer peptide. The CDR3 sequence is 15 residues long. The V and J ends lost 0 bases and 6 bases, in that order; junction bases with no gene match: 2. Per the germline V gene, CDR1 is LGHNA and CDR2 is YNFKEQ. Only in-frame clones appear in the TCRdb table, and some are missing; sequencing was by immunoSEQ multiplex PCR. The repertoire holds around 60,000 clones, with 81% as singletons.

The TCR originated in a man aged 40-49 years with glioma. V and J are TRBV4-2 and TRBJ2-1; 10 positions agree with TRBD1. The sample was PBMCs, taken from a glioma patient whose treatment included an IDH1 peptide vaccine. The CDR3 reads CASSQDWTGGNEQFF. For the CDR3, the DNA is TGTGCCAGCAGCCAAGATTGGACAGGGGGCAATGAGCAGTTCTTC.